One sample yielded the 24 T cell receptor beta chains listed below, sequenced in a study of blood T cell repertoires in COVID-19. Libraries were prepared by immunoSEQ multiplex PCR; TCRdb keeps only in-frame clonotypes and omits some of them. Of approximately 300,000 clones listed, roughly 86% are singletons. Sequencing input: PBMCs or T cells enriched from blood (not recorded which). All receptors derive from a woman younger than 45 who had recovered from COVID-19.

This chain connects TRBV21-1 to TRBJ1-5. TRBV21-1 is flagged as a pseudogene. CDR3 length: 19 residues. The CDR3 bases are TGTGCCAGCACCACTTATATTGCGGGGGCGTTCAGGGGATTACAGCCCCAGCATTTT. Protein product: CASTTYIAGAFRGLQPQHF.

The chain links TRBV18 to TRBJ2-1; 8 positions match TRBD2. Germline V gives CDR1 KGHSH, CDR2 LQKENI. Trimming cost V 3 bases and J 6 bases; bases outside gene matches: 7. The CDR3 runs 15 residues. The DNA of the CDR3 is TGTGCCAGCTCACCGGGACTAGTGGTTCTCAATGAGCAGTTCTTC. Amino acid sequence: CASSPGLVVLNEQFF.

This chain joins TRBV4-3 and TRBJ1-1; 7 bases fit TRBD1. There are 18 residues in the CDR3. CDR1 and CDR2 from the germline V gene are LGHNA and YSLEER. With V trimmed by 6 bases and J by 2 bases, 18 bases remained unmatched. The CDR3 reads CASSRSIQGGPANTEAFF. The CDR3 coding sequence is TGCGCCAGCAGTCGATCGATCCAGGGGGGCCCCGCCAACACTGAAGCTTTCTTT.

The count of this clone is one. This rearrangement joins TRBV19 to TRBJ2-7; 12 bases map to TRBD2. Germline lookup yields CDR1 LNHDA and CDR2 SQIVND (reference sequence). The V segment lost 5 bases and the J segment 6 bases; nucleotides outside the gene matches: 5. This CDR3 is built from 14 residues. As DNA, the CDR3 is TGTGCCAGTAGTCTACTAGCGGGAGGCGGCGAGCAGTACTTC. It yields the protein CASSLLAGGGEQYF.

The J gene is TRBJ2-1, the V gene TRBV3-1 (or the pseudogene TRBV3-2); TRBD2 is a possible D gene (6 bases). CDR3 length equals 13 residues. V was trimmed by 5 bases and J by 9 bases, leaving 14 bases between them. Germline CDR1 reads LGHDT; CDR2 reads YNNKEL (reference sequence). CDR3 nucleotide sequence: TGTGCCAGCAGCGCGGGGACCTGGGGTGAGCAGTTCTTC. Translating gives CASSAGTWGEQFF.

This chain uses TRBV29-1 with TRBJ2-1; TRBD2 agrees at 9 bases. V lost 6 bases, J lost 5 bases, and 5 bases stayed unmatched. The germline V gene has CDR1 SQVTM and CDR2 ANQGSEA. This CDR3 contains 13 residues. The CDR3 loop reads CSVRLADNNEQFF. In DNA, the CDR3 is TGCAGCGTAAGACTAGCGGATAACAATGAGCAGTTCTTC.

The J gene is TRBJ2-3, the V gene TRBV6-2 or TRBV6-3, with 9 bases aligning to TRBD2. CDR1 and CDR2 (germline): MNHEY, SVGEGT. V trimming: 2 bases; J trimming: 1 base; junction bases outside the gene matches: 7. This CDR3 contains 17 residues. The CDR3 coding sequence is TGTGCCAGCAGTTACGGTATAGCGGGAGATGGCACAGATACGCAGTATTTT. This gives the protein CASSYGIAGDGTDTQYF.

The chain uses TRBV6-2 or TRBV6-3 and TRBJ2-3; possibly TRBD2 for D (6 bases). V gave up 6 bases and J gave up 3 bases, with 16 bases separating them. Germline V CDR1 and CDR2: MNHEY, SVGEGT. The CDR3 contains 15 residues. The CDR3 DNA sequence: TGTGCCAGCAGCGACCACCGACTAGAAACAGATACGCAGTATTTT. Its translation is CASSDHRLETDTQYF.

This chain links TRBV15 with TRBJ2-2, with TRBD2 as a possible D gene (6 bases). Germline assignment: CDR1 LNHNV and CDR2 YYDKDF (reference sequence). The CDR3 contains 17 residues. V lost 6 bases, J lost 6 bases, and 23 bases lay in between. The CDR3 spells CATRPPSGRLISGELFF. In nucleotides, the CDR3 is TGTGCCACCAGGCCCCCCAGCGGGCGGCTTATTTCCGGGGAGCTGTTTTTT.

This chain uses TRBV6-5 with TRBJ1-4, with 7 nucleotides matching TRBD1. The CDR3 totals 15 residues. The ends lost 6 bases at V and 4 bases at J; junction bases unmatched: 8. CDR1 and CDR2 (germline): MNHEY, SVGAGI. The DNA for the CDR3 is TGTGCCAGCAGGACTACAGGGGTGGTTAATGAAAAACTGTTTTTT. It specifies CASRTTGVVNEKLFF.

This chain uses TRBV6-5 with TRBJ1-1; 8 nucleotides agree with TRBD1. The CDR3 consists of 15 residues. Germline V gives CDR1 MNHEY, CDR2 SVGAGI. V shed 1 base, J shed 5 bases, and the junction held 6 bases outside the gene matches. The CDR3 is CASSYWAGGETEAFF. The CDR3 bases are TGTGCCAGCAGTTACTGGGCAGGGGGCGAGACTGAAGCTTTCTTT.

The rearrangement joins TRBV24-1 to TRBJ2-3; D may be TRBD1 (6 bases). V was trimmed by 1 base and J by 1 base, leaving 8 bases between them. CDR1 and CDR2 from the germline V gene are KGHDR and SFDVKD. The CDR3 has 15 amino acids. The CDR3 loop is CATSDLGGGTDTQYF. The CDR3 bases are TGTGCCACCAGTGATTTAGGGGGAGGCACAGATACGCAGTATTTT.

The chain links TRBV7-9 to TRBJ2-2; D not certain. CDR3 size: 16 residues. Trimming took 5 bases from V and 4 from J, leaving 17 bases between them. The germline gives CDR1 SEHNR, CDR2 FQNEAQ (reference sequence). In DNA form, the CDR3 reads TGTGCCAGCAGCCCCTCGCTGGTTAAGAGCACCGGGGAGCTGTTTTTT. This translates into CASSPSLVKSTGELFF.

The chain links TRBV10-3 to TRBJ1-2; D is ambiguous. This CDR3 comprises 13 residues. The V and J ends lost 9 bases and 2 bases respectively, with 13 bases between them. CDR1 and CDR2 (germline): ENHRY, SYGVKD. The CDR3 DNA is TGTGCCATATCTGTAACGGAGAACTATGGCTACACCTTC. This encodes CAISVTENYGYTF.

V usage is TRBV10-3 and J usage is TRBJ1-3; TRBD1 aligns across 10 bases. V dropped 0 bases and J dropped 0; count of bases not matched to a gene: 8. The germline CDR1 and CDR2 sequences are ENHRY and SYGVKD. There are 19 residues in the CDR3. CDR3 region: CAISESGTGDTHSGNTIYF. DNA for the CDR3: TGTGCCATCAGTGAGTCGGGGACAGGGGATACTCACTCTGGAAACACCATATATTTT.

This clone appeared once. One junction end disagrees with the germline gene, perhaps due to a read error. The rearrangement joins TRBV14 to TRBJ2-1; TRBD1 might be the D (6 bases). This CDR3 spans 15 amino acids. The germline V gene has CDR1 SGHDN and CDR2 FVKESK. CDR3 protein: CASSQEQGPYNEQFF. In DNA form, the CDR3 reads TGTGCCAGCAGTCAAGAACAGGGACCCTACAATGAGCAGTTCTTC.

The V call is TRBV7-2, the J call TRBJ1-2; 7 bases are shared with TRBD1. J lost 4 bases, V lost 0 bases, and 2 bases had no gene match. The CDR3 is 14 residues long. Germline CDR1 SGHTA, CDR2 FQGNSA. The CDR3 sequence: CASSLAGQIYGYTF. The CDR3 DNA reads as TGTGCCAGCAGCTTAGCGGGACAGATCTATGGCTACACCTTC. The full variable domain, rest sourced from reference TRBV7-2 and TRBJ1-2, is GAGVSQSPSNKVTEKGKDVELRCDPISGHTALYWYRQSLGQGLEFLIYFQGNSAPDKSGLPSDRFSAERTGGSVSTLTIQRTQQEDSAVYLCASSLAGQIYGYTFGSGTRLTVV.

The chain has TRBV14 and TRBJ1-6, with a tentative D call TRBD1 (6 bases). V was clipped by 1 base and J by 7 bases, with 11 bases between them. The CDR3 spans 15 residues. Germline values: CDR1 SGHDN, CDR2 FVKESK. CDR3 region: CASSQGHRENSPLHF. The CDR3 nucleotides are TGTGCCAGCAGCCAAGGTCACAGGGAAAATTCACCCCTCCACTTT.

The rearrangement joins TRBV6-2 or TRBV6-3 to TRBJ1-2; 8 bases match TRBD1. The CDR3 length is 15 residues. CDR1 MNHEY and CDR2 SVGEGT come from the germline V gene. The ends lost 6 bases at V and 5 bases at J; junction bases unmatched: 11. CDR3 in amino acids: CASSPPGQALYGYTF. CDR3 sequence (DNA): TGTGCCAGCAGCCCGCCGGGACAGGCCCTGTATGGCTACACCTTC.

The rearrangement uses TRBV2 and TRBJ2-3, with 7 nucleotides matching TRBD2. With 5 bases clipped from V and 2 bases from J, the junction kept 7 bases outside the gene matches. There are 15 residues in the CDR3. Per the germline V gene, CDR1 is SNHLY and CDR2 is FYNNEI. CDR3: CASSPWGGFTDTQYF. The CDR3 region has the DNA TGTGCCAGCAGTCCGTGGGGGGGGTTCACAGATACGCAGTATTTT.

V is TRBV3-1 (or the pseudogene TRBV3-2) and J is TRBJ1-2; 11 bases match TRBD1. Looked up from germline, CDR1 is LGHDT and CDR2 is YNNKEL (reference sequence). There are 17 residues in the CDR3. The trim removed 1 base at V and 8 bases at J, leaving 12 bases unmatched. CDR3 in amino acids: CASSQGWIGQGATGYTF. The CDR3 nucleotides are TGTGCCAGCAGCCAAGGATGGATCGGACAGGGGGCTACAGGCTACACCTTC.

V and J are TRBV6-2 or TRBV6-3 and TRBJ2-1; a weak D match, TRBD2 (5 bases). CDR3 size: 16 residues. Germline assignment: CDR1 MNHEY and CDR2 SVGEGT. V lost 6 bases and J lost 0, with 15 bases in between. CDR3 amino acids: CASSPLRGNSYNEQFF. CDR3 nucleotide sequence: TGTGCCAGCAGCCCTCTCCGGGGAAACTCCTACAATGAGCAGTTCTTC.

The chain is built from TRBV6-5 and TRBJ2-1, with 8 bases that match TRBD2. CDR1 and CDR2 (germline): MNHEY, SVGAGI. CDR3 length equals 12 residues. DNA of the CDR3: TGTGTGGCGGGAGGCTTCTACAATGAGCAGTTCTTC. This codes for CVAGGFYNEQFF.

J is TRBJ2-7 and V is TRBV7-9; 9 bases are a match to TRBD1. The CDR3 has 15 amino acids. V lost 5 bases and J lost 4; bases outside the gene matches: 9. CDR1 and CDR2 from the germline V gene are SEHNR and FQNEAQ (reference sequence). CDR3 loop: CASSNGQGFSYEQYF. The CDR3 coding sequence is TGTGCCAGCAGCAATGGACAGGGGTTTTCGTACGAGCAGTACTTC.